A single sample is the source of the 4 T cell receptor beta chains below, sequenced in a study of blood T cell repertoires in COVID-19. The data were produced by immunoSEQ multiplex PCR, yet TCRdb's version contains in-frame clones alone and is incomplete. Of roughly 300,000 clones listed, roughly 90% are singletons. The specimen was peripheral blood. The source is a young man with active or convalescent COVID-19.

This chain uses TRBV3-1 (or the pseudogene TRBV3-2) with TRBJ1-4; 8 bases match TRBD1. V lost 3 bases and J lost 6; bases outside the gene matches: 9. From germline, CDR1 is LGHDT and CDR2 YNNKEL (reference sequence). This CDR3 contains 16 residues. The CDR3 loop is CASSHGGQGWYEKLFF. DNA of the CDR3: TGTGCCAGCAGCCACGGAGGACAGGGATGGTATGAAAAACTGTTTTTT.

This clone appeared once. This chain uses TRBV19 with TRBJ1-5; D unclear. This CDR3 spans 14 amino acids. The V and J ends lost 0 bases and 3 bases respectively, with 6 bases between them. Per the germline V gene, CDR1 is LNHDA and CDR2 is SQIVND (reference sequence). The CDR3 sequence is CASSIDGYNQPQHF. CDR3 sequence (DNA): TGTGCCAGTAGTATAGACGGGTACAATCAGCCCCAGCATTTT.

The chain's CDR3 is CASSMREDPRYGEKLFF. For the CDR3, the DNA is TGTGCCAGCAGCATGCGGGAGGACCCTCGATATGGTGAAAAACTGTTTTTT. The genes are TRBV21-1 and TRBJ1-4. TRBV21-1 is deemed a pseudogene. The CDR3 runs to 17 residues.

The chain combines TRBV6-5 with TRBJ2-3; 10 positions match TRBD1. Per germline, CDR1 MNHEY and CDR2 SVGAGI. J lost 2 bases, V lost 0 bases, and 2 bases had no gene match. This CDR3 comprises 16 residues. In nucleotides, the CDR3 is TGTGCCAGCAGTTACTCCGGGACAGGGGTCACAGATACGCAGTATTTT. Residues: CASSYSGTGVTDTQYF.